A single sample is the source of the 10 T cell receptor beta chains below, sequenced in a study of shared clonotypes between healthy human individuals. The data were produced by immunoSEQ multiplex PCR, yet TCRdb's version contains in-frame clones alone and is incomplete. This sample carries 550,000 to 800,000 clones, around 91% of them seen once, and the ten largest clones take 34%. Sequenced: memory CD8+ T cells from PBMCs. Documented subset: CD45RO+ cells pooled with CCR7-negative TemRA cells. These receptor sequences come from a man between 18 and 35 years old in good health. Some clones in this sample may be carry-over from other donors' samples.

The chain links TRBV25-1 to TRBJ1-1, with a weak D call TRBD1 (5 bases). The V gene lost 0 bases and the J gene lost 11 bases, with 13 bases spanning the gap. Germline V gives CDR1 MGHDK, CDR2 SYGVNS. The length of the CDR3 is 13 residues. CDR3 bases: TGTGCCAGCAGTGAATATGCCAGAGAGGGGGCTTTCTTT. Translating gives CASSEYAREGAFF.

The V call is TRBV6-1, the J call TRBJ1-2, with 10 bases that match TRBD1. The CDR3 runs to 14 residues. J gave up 4 bases and V 10 bases, and 9 bases lay outside the gene matches. The germline CDR1 and CDR2 sequences are MNHNS and SASEGT. CDR3: CAISPGQGSYGYTF. CDR3 nucleotide sequence: TGTGCCATCTCCCCGGGACAGGGGTCCTATGGCTACACCTTC.

The gene calls are TRBV7-3 and TRBJ2-7, with a weak D call TRBD1 (7 bases). Per germline, CDR1 SGHTA and CDR2 FQGTGA. The V and J ends lost 2 bases and 5 bases respectively, with 13 bases between them. The CDR3 contains 14 residues. Here the CDR3 reads CASSLRAGGHEQYF. In nucleotides, the CDR3 is TGTGCCAGCAGCTTACGAGCAGGGGGGCACGAGCAGTACTTC.

The rearrangement uses TRBV7-9 and TRBJ2-6; D remains ambiguous. This CDR3 has 17 amino acids. Germline CDR1 SEHNR, CDR2 FQNEAQ (reference sequence). Between the trimmed V and J ends, which lost 4 bases and 1 base, there was a span of 14 bases. The CDR3 coding sequence is TGTGCCAGCAGCTGGGCCCCACGAAAGTCTGGGGCCAACGTCCTGACTTTC. Amino acids: CASSWAPRKSGANVLTF. Looking up the rest from reference TRBV7-9 and TRBJ2-6 gives the full variable domain: DTGVSQNPRHKITKRGQNVTFRCDPISEHNRLYWYRQTLGQGPEFLTYFQNEAQLEKSRLLSDRFSAERPKGSFSTLEIQRTEQGDSAMYLCASSWAPRKSGANVLTFGAGSRLTVL.

The V gene is TRBV9, the J gene TRBJ2-1; TRBD2 matches 7 bases. Germline assignment: CDR1 SGDLS and CDR2 YYNGEE. V lost 3 bases and J lost 5; bases outside the gene matches: 17. The CDR3 is 18 residues long. CDR3 DNA sequence: TGTGCCAGCAGCGACCCCTCCAAACTAGCGTTTGCCCACAATGAGCAGTTCTTC. Protein sequence: CASSDPSKLAFAHNEQFF.

This clone was seen only once. The rearrangement joins TRBV7-8 to TRBJ2-2; 7 bases fit TRBD1. The CDR3 is made up of 15 amino acids. The V gene end was trimmed by 5 bases and the J gene end by 2 bases; junction bases not matched to a gene: 5. CDR1 and CDR2 (germline): SGHVS, FQNEAQ. The CDR3 coding sequence is TGTGCCAGCAGCGCGAGGGACAGTAACACCGGGGAGCTGTTTTTT. Translating it yields CASSARDSNTGELFF.

The gene calls are TRBV27 and TRBJ2-1; 11 bases agree with TRBD1. Per the germline V gene, CDR1 is MNHEY and CDR2 is SMNVEV (reference sequence). The J segment lost 0 bases and the V segment lost 1 base, leaving 5 bases of the junction unmatched. CDR3 length: 18 residues. DNA for the CDR3: TGTGCCAGCAGTTTATGGACAGGGGGCCGAAGCTCCTACAATGAGCAGTTCTTC. The encoded protein is CASSLWTGGRSSYNEQFF.

In its sample, this clone was seen a few times. Other DNA sequences in this specimen translate into the identical CDR3. The chain is built from TRBV11-2 and TRBJ2-2; no clear D. The germline V gene has CDR1 SGHAT and CDR2 FQNNGV. Deletions cut 3 bases from V and 7 bases from J, with 3 bases between. The CDR3 is made up of 11 amino acids. The CDR3 is CASSFDGELFF. For the CDR3, the DNA is TGTGCCAGCAGCTTTGACGGGGAGCTGTTTTTT. Full variable domain (remainder filled in from reference TRBV11-2 and TRBJ2-2): EAGVAQSPRYKIIEKRQSVAFWCNPISGHATLYWYQQILGQGPKLLIQFQNNGVVDDSQLPKDRFSAERLKGVDSTLKIQPAKLEDSAVYLCASSFDGELFFGEGSRLTVL.

The rearrangement links TRBV28 to TRBJ2-6, with TRBD1 matching over 7 bases. The CDR3 sequence is 21 residues long. Losses at the gene ends were 1 base for V and 0 bases for J; bases not matched to a gene: 15. Germline V gene lookup returns CDR1 MDHEN and CDR2 SYDVKM. Here the CDR3 reads CASSLLLMTGQSSSGANVLTF. In nucleotides, the CDR3 is TGTGCCAGCAGTTTATTGTTGATGACGGGACAGTCGAGCTCTGGGGCCAACGTCCTGACTTTC.

The chain carries TRBV7-6 and TRBJ1-1; TRBD1 is a possible D gene (5 bases). Per the germline V gene, CDR1 is SGHVS and CDR2 is FNYEAQ. The CDR3 is 17 residues long. The germline V and J ends were trimmed by 1 base and 1 base, with 16 bases remaining between them. CDR3 DNA sequence: TGTGCCAGCAGCTTAGAGAGCCGGAGGGGCCGGAACACTGAAGCTTTCTTT. Protein product: CASSLESRRGRNTEAFF. Full variable domain (missing parts from reference TRBV7-6 and TRBJ1-1): GAGVSQSPRYKVTKRGQDVALRCDPISGHVSLYWYRQALGQGPEFLTYFNYEAQQDKSGLPNDRFSAERPEGSISTLTIQRTEQRDSAMYRCASSLESRRGRNTEAFFGQGTRLTVV.